Detailed here is one TCR beta chain. At one end, the junction sequence differs from germline, possibly due to a read error. The sample comes from a study of blood T cell repertoires in COVID-19. Looking at the study overall: COVID-19 samples collected from the United States, Italy and Spain covered acute and convalescent phases. Sample material is recorded as cDNA or gDNA derived from T cells, B-cell-depleted T cells, or PBMCs.

Original data processing: Estimated nucleated cell counts came from reference gene primer amplification. Libraries were prepared by immunoSEQ multiplex PCR; TCRdb keeps only in-frame clonotypes and omits some of them. Clone size and V and J calls were adopted from that table, with D and trimming inferred from the DNA. The data contain 100,000 to 150,000 clones, nearly 70% of them singletons. The CDR3 has 13 residues. Germline CDR1 reads LGHDT; CDR2 reads YNNKEL (reference sequence). What was sequenced was peripheral blood. The receptor was derived from a woman aged 70 to 79 with acute or convalescent COVID-19. The V and J genes are TRBV3-1 (or the pseudogene TRBV3-2) and TRBJ2-7; TRBD1 aligns across 9 bases. The CDR3 sequence: CASSQEGTGNWDF. DNA of the CDR3: TGTGCCAGCAGCCAAGAAGGGACAGGGAATTGGGACTTC.